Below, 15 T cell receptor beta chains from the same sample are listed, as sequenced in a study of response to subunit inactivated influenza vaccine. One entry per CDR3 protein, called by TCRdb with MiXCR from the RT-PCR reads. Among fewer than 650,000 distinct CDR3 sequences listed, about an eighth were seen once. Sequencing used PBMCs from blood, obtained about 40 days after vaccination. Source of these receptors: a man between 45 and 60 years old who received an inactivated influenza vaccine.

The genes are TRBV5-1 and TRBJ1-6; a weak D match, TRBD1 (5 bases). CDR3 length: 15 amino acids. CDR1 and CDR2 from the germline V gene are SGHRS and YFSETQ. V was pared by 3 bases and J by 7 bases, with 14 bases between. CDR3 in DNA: TGCGCCAGCAGCTGGGGCCGGGAGAGGAATTCACCCCTCCACTTT. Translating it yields CASSWGRERNSPLHF.

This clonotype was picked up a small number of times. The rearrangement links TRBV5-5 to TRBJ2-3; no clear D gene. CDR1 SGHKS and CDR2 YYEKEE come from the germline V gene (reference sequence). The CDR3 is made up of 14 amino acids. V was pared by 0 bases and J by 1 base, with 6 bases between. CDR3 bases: TGTGCCAGCAGCTTGGAACCAGGCACAGATACGCAGTATTTT. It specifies CASSLEPGTDTQYF.

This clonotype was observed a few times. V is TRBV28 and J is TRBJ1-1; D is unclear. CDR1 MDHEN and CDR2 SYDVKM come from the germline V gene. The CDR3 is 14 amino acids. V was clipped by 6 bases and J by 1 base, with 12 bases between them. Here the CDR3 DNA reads TGTGCCAGCAGCCAACGGATGGGGAACACTGAAGCTTTCTTT. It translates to CASSQRMGNTEAFF. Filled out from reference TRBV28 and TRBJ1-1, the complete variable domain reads DVKVTQSSRYLVKRTGEKVFLECVQDMDHENMFWYRQDPGLGLRLIYFSYDVKMKEKGDIPEGYSVSREKKERFSLILESASTNQTSMYLCASSQRMGNTEAFFGQGTRLTVV.

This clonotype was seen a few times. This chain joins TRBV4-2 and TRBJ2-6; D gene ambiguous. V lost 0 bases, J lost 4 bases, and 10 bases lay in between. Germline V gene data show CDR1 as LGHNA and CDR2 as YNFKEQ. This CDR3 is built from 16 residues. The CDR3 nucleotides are TGTGCCAGCAGCCAAGACAACCTCATAGGGGCCAACGTCCTGACTTTC. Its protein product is CASSQDNLIGANVLTF.

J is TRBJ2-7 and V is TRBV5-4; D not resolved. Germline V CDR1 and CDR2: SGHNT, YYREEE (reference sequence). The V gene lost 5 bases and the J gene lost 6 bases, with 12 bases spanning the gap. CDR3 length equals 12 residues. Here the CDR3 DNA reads TGTGCCAGCAGTTCTCCCGCGGTCGAGCAGTACTTC. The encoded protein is CASSSPAVEQYF.

The CDR3 loop reads CSARQGIAGSYNEQFF. In nucleotides, the CDR3 is TGCAGTGCTAGACAAGGAATAGCGGGGTCCTACAATGAGCAGTTCTTC. The genes are TRBV20-1 and TRBJ2-1; 8 bases align to TRBD2. This CDR3 has 16 residues. The junction had 7 bases not matched to a gene; V was cut back by 2 bases and J by 1 base. Germline assignment: CDR1 DFQATT and CDR2 SNEGSKA (reference sequence).

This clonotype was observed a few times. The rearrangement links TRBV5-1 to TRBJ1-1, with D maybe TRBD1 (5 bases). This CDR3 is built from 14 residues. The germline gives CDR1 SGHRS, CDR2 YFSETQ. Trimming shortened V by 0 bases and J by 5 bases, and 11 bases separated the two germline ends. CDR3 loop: CASSLDRFETEAFF. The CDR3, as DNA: TGCGCCAGCAGCTTGGACAGGTTCGAGACTGAAGCTTTCTTT.

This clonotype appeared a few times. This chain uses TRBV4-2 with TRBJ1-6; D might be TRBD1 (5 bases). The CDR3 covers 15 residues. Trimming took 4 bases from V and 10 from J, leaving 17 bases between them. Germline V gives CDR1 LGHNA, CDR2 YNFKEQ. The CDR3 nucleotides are TGTGCCAGCAGCCTGGGATTGGGGGATCGGTCACCCCTCCACTTT. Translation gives CASSLGLGDRSPLHF.

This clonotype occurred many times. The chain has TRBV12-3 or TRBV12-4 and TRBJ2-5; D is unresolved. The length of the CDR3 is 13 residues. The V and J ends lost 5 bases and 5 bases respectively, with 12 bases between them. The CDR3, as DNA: TGTGCCAGCAGTCCAACTTGGCGGGAGACCCAGTACTTC. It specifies CASSPTWRETQYF.

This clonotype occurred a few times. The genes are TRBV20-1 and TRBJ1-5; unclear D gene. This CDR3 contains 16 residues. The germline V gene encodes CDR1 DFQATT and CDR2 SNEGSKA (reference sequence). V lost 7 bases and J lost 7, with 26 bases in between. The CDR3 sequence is CSVPLERARTGQPQHF. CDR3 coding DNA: TGCAGTGTCCCACTTGAGAGGGCACGAACGGGGCAGCCCCAGCATTTT.

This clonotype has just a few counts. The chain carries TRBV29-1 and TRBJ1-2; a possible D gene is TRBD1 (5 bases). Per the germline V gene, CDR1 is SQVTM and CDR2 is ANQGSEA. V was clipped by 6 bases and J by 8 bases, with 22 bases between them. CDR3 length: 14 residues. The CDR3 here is CSVDNPRRVRGYTF. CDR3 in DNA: TGCAGCGTCGACAACCCCCGCAGGGTTCGAGGCTACACCTTC.

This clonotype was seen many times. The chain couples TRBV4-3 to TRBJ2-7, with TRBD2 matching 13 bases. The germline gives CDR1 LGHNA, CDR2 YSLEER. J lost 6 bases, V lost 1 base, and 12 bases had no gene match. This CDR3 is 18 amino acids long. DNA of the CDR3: TGCGCCAGCAGCCAAGCACTAGCGGGAGGGATAGGCGTTAGCGAGCAGTACTTC. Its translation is CASSQALAGGIGVSEQYF.

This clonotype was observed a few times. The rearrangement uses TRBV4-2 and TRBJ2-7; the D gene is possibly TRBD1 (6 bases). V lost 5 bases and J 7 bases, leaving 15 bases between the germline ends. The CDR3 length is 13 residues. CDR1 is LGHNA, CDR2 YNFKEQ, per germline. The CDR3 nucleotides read TGTGCCAGCAGCGTGGGGGCACAACGGGAGCAGTACTTC. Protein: CASSVGAQREQYF.

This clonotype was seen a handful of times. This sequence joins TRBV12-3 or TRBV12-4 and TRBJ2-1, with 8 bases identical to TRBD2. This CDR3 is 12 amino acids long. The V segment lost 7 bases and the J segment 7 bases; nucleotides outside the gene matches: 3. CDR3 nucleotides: TGTGCCAGCATCTCTAGCGGGAATGAGCAGTTCTTC. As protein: CASISSGNEQFF.

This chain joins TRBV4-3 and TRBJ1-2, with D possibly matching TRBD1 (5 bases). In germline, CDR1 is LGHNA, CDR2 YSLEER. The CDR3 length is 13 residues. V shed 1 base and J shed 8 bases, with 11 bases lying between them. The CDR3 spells CASSQVSGEGYTF. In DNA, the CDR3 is TGCGCCAGCAGCCAAGTATCGGGGGAAGGCTACACCTTC.